This TCR beta chain was captured in a study of blood T cell repertoires in COVID-19. Study background: Both acute and convalescent COVID-19 samples were obtained from the United States, Italy and Spain. In each case, the material was cDNA or gDNA derived from T cells, B-cell-depleted T cells, or PBMCs.

This CDR3 contains 13 residues. The V gene's germline CDR1 is SGHKS and CDR2 YYEKEE (reference sequence). V lost 5 bases and J 6 bases, leaving 11 bases between the germline ends. In the authors' workflow: Amplification with reference gene primers provided the estimates of nucleated cell counts. Sequenced by immunoSEQ multiplex PCR; TCRdb stores in-frame clones only, minus some. Clone size and V and J calls were adopted from that table, with D and trimming inferred from the DNA. The repertoire holds around 200,000 clones, with over 75% as singletons. Sequencing was done on a sample of peripheral blood. The receptor's source is a man between 40 and 49 years old with active or convalescent COVID-19. V is TRBV5-5 and J is TRBJ2-2; D gene uncertain. The CDR3 spells CASSSSGPGELFF. The CDR3 DNA reads TGTGCCAGCAGTTCTTCAGGCCCCGGGGAGCTGTTTTTT.